The 32 T cell receptor beta chains below come from one sample, sequenced in a study of Ad26.COV2.S vaccination and SARS-CoV-2 variants. Profiled with immunoSEQ multiplex PCR; TCRdb holds only in-frame clones, not every one. The sample consists of about 410,000 clones, roughly 90% of them appearing once. Noted treatment: around 19 received Ad26.COV2.S at low or high dose, single or two shots; several received placebo; per-sample allocation not given. Specimens were obtained on day 63 following the first vaccine or placebo injection. This material consisted of peripheral blood, taken in a trial of Ad26.COV2.S vaccine versus placebo. The receptors stem from a person between 18 and 60 years old who received the Ad26.COV2.S COVID-19 vaccine or a placebo.

The chain is built from TRBV19 and TRBJ2-1; no definite D call. Looked up from germline, CDR1 is LNHDA and CDR2 is SQIVND (reference sequence). The CDR3 is 15 amino acids. V dropped 4 bases and J dropped 2 bases, with 12 bases sitting between them. CDR3 sequence: CASSRSPATYNEQFF. The CDR3 coding sequence is TGTGCCAGTAGTAGGTCGCCAGCGACCTACAATGAGCAGTTCTTC.

The rearrangement uses TRBV19 and TRBJ1-2; D unresolved. V lost 7 bases and J 0 bases, leaving 15 bases between the germline ends. Germline V gene data show CDR1 as LNHDA and CDR2 as SQIVND (reference sequence). This CDR3 region has 15 residues. CDR3 amino acids: CASTTYIGSNYGYTF. The CDR3 nucleotides read TGTGCCAGTACCACATACATTGGTTCTAACTATGGCTACACCTTC.

This clone occurred a few times. The chain uses TRBV14 and TRBJ2-7, with no clear D. Germline assignment: CDR1 SGHDN and CDR2 FVKESK. Trimming took off 8 bases at V and 3 bases at J, with 11 bases between the two ends. There are 12 residues in the CDR3. CDR3 in DNA: TGTGCCAGCTCAAGGGTTGGCTACGAGCAGTACTTC. It encodes CASSRVGYEQYF.

This chain links TRBV7-2 with TRBJ2-1; 11 bases line up with TRBD1. With 7 bases clipped from V and 6 bases from J, the junction kept 11 bases outside the gene matches. This CDR3 is built from 16 residues. Germline V lookup: CDR1 SGHTA, CDR2 FQGNSA. This chain's CDR3 is CASTYRSGTGGNEQFF. The CDR3 DNA reads as TGTGCCAGCACCTACCGGTCCGGGACAGGGGGCAATGAGCAGTTCTTC.

The V gene is TRBV27, the J gene TRBJ2-3, with 8 bases matching TRBD2. CDR1 MNHEY and CDR2 SMNVEV come from the germline V gene (reference sequence). Unmatched junction bases numbered 7, after V lost 4 bases and J lost 4 bases. The CDR3 has 15 amino acids. The chain's CDR3 is CASSSIAGNPDTQYF. The CDR3, as DNA: TGTGCCAGCAGTTCCATAGCGGGGAACCCAGATACGCAGTATTTT.

This chain joins TRBV28 and TRBJ2-1; no reliable D call. CDR3 length: 14 amino acids. Germline values: CDR1 MDHEN, CDR2 SYDVKM. V was shortened by 5 bases and J by 5 bases, with 13 bases between the two germline ends. CDR3 loop: CASSKARLDNEQFF. The CDR3 DNA reads as TGTGCCAGCAGTAAGGCTAGGCTGGACAATGAGCAGTTCTTC. The variable domain in full, completed from reference TRBV28 and TRBJ2-1, reads DVKVTQSSRYLVKRTGEKVFLECVQDMDHENMFWYRQDPGLGLRLIYFSYDVKMKEKGDIPEGYSVSREKKERFSLILESASTNQTSMYLCASSKARLDNEQFFGPGTRLTVL.

This rearrangement joins TRBV18 to TRBJ1-4; D gene ambiguous. Germline-derived CDR1 and CDR2 are KGHSH and LQKENI. V gave up 6 bases and J gave up 8 bases, with 13 bases separating them. CDR3 length: 13 amino acids. CDR3 DNA: TGTGCCAGCTCCCCCGCGGGGAGCGAAAAACTGTTTTTT. As protein: CASSPAGSEKLFF.

This clone was counted a single time. The CDR3 loop reads CASSVTVADTQYF. CDR3 sequence (DNA): TGTGCCAGCAGCGTGACAGTAGCAGATACGCAGTATTTT. This sequence joins TRBV6-5 and TRBJ2-3, with a weak D call TRBD1 (5 bases). V was shortened by 6 bases and J by 4 bases, with 11 bases between the two germline ends. The CDR3 contains 13 residues. The germline gives CDR1 MNHEY, CDR2 SVGAGI.

The chain carries TRBV6-5 and TRBJ2-7, with 7 bases matching TRBD1. Germline CDR1 MNHEY, CDR2 SVGAGI. This CDR3 is built from 14 residues. Unmatched junction bases numbered 8, after V lost 7 bases and J lost 2 bases. CDR3 sequence: CASTVTGVPYEQYF. The CDR3 DNA is TGTGCCAGCACAGTCACAGGGGTCCCCTACGAGCAGTACTTC.

The CDR3 DNA reads as TGTGCCAGCAGCCGCCTCGGGGGGGTCTCCTACAATGAGCAGTTCTTC. Residues: CASSRLGGVSYNEQFF. The chain has TRBV9 and TRBJ2-1, with 8 bases lining up with TRBD2. V trimming: 4 bases; J trimming: 0 bases; junction bases outside the gene matches: 6. This CDR3 spans 16 amino acids. Germline V gene data show CDR1 as SGDLS and CDR2 as YYNGEE.

The chain joins TRBV28 to TRBJ2-7; 9 bases line up with TRBD2. Germline CDR1 and CDR2: MDHEN and SYDVKM. With 5 bases clipped from V and 2 bases from J, the junction kept 13 bases outside the gene matches. This CDR3 is built from 17 residues. The CDR3 DNA reads TGTGCCAGCAGTGGGGCGCCTCTAGCGGGGCAGACCTACGAGCAGTACTTC. This encodes CASSGAPLAGQTYEQYF.

V and J are TRBV7-9 and TRBJ2-1; TRBD1 matches at 7 bases. This CDR3 contains 12 residues. After removal of 6 bases from V and 7 bases from J, the junction contained 3 bases not matched to a gene. In germline, CDR1 is SEHNR, CDR2 FQNEAQ (reference sequence). The CDR3 DNA reads as TGTGCCAGCAGATTCAGGGGGAATGAGCAGTTCTTC. Protein: CASRFRGNEQFF. Looking up the rest from reference TRBV7-9 and TRBJ2-1 gives the full variable domain: DTGVSQNPRHKITKRGQNVTFRCDPISEHNRLYWYRQTLGQGPEFLTYFQNEAQLEKSRLLSDRFSAERPKGSFSTLEIQRTEQGDSAMYLCASRFRGNEQFFGPGTRLTVL.

The chain combines TRBV28 with TRBJ1-6; no reliable D call. Germline V CDR1 and CDR2: MDHEN, SYDVKM. The CDR3 contains 19 residues. V gave up 6 bases and J gave up 3 bases, with 24 bases separating them. CDR3 nucleotides: TGTGCCAGCAGAGGGTCGAGTCGCGGGAGAGCTATCTATAATTCACCCCTCCACTTT. Protein product: CASRGSSRGRAIYNSPLHF.

The chain couples TRBV30 to TRBJ2-1; 10 bases fit TRBD1. The CDR3 covers 13 residues. The trim removed 5 bases at V and 4 bases at J, leaving 2 bases unmatched. Germline V gives CDR1 GTSNPN, CDR2 SVGIG (reference sequence). As DNA, the CDR3 is TGTGCCTGGGGGGACAGGGGATACAATGAGCAGTTCTTC. Its translation is CAWGDRGYNEQFF.

In this sample, this clone turned up once. The genes are TRBV3-1 (or the pseudogene TRBV3-2) and TRBJ2-1, with TRBD2 matching 11 bases. The germline CDR1 and CDR2 sequences are LGHDT and YNNKEL (reference sequence). This CDR3 is 16 amino acids long. With V trimmed by 1 base and J by 7 bases, 6 bases remained unmatched. Written as DNA, the CDR3 is TGTGCCAGCAGCCAAGCTACTAGCGGGGGATCGAATGAGCAGTTCTTC. This codes for CASSQATSGGSNEQFF.

The chain is built from TRBV2 and TRBJ1-6; TRBD1 might be the D (6 bases). The CDR3 length is 16 residues. Germline values: CDR1 SNHLY, CDR2 FYNNEI. V was pared by 6 bases and J by 10 bases, with 22 bases between. The CDR3 spells CASSGGGRGWASPLHF. The CDR3 DNA sequence: TGTGCCAGCAGCGGAGGGGGTAGGGGGTGGGCCTCACCCCTCCACTTT.

The rearrangement joins TRBV6-5 to TRBJ1-2; D not resolved. The V gene lost 6 bases and the J gene lost 3 bases, with 11 bases spanning the gap. This CDR3 comprises 13 residues. Germline CDR1 MNHEY, CDR2 SVGAGI. DNA of the CDR3: TGTGCCAGCAGGAACCCGAGGCACTATGGCTACACCTTC. It encodes CASRNPRHYGYTF.

The chain has TRBV4-3 and TRBJ1-4; D possibly corresponds to TRBD1 (5 bases). The CDR3 sequence is 15 residues long. Trimming took 0 bases from V and 8 from J, leaving 13 bases between them. Per the germline V gene, CDR1 is LGHNA and CDR2 is YSLEER. In DNA form, the CDR3 reads TGCGCCAGCAGCCAAGATTTCGGACATCACGAAAAACTGTTTTTT. It is translated as CASSQDFGHHEKLFF.

The gene calls are TRBV3-1 (or the pseudogene TRBV3-2) and TRBJ1-1, with D hard to call. V lost 4 bases, J lost 3 bases, and 21 bases lay in between. Germline V gives CDR1 LGHDT, CDR2 YNNKEL (reference sequence). CDR3 length: 17 amino acids. As DNA, the CDR3 is TGTGCCAGCAGCCTATCGTTGTATTCAGTACCCGACACTGAAGCTTTCTTT. Protein product: CASSLSLYSVPDTEAFF.

V is TRBV10-2 and J is TRBJ2-5; TRBD2 matches at 16 bases. Germline CDR1 reads WSHSY; CDR2 reads SAAADI. V trimming: 8 bases; J trimming: 2 bases; junction bases outside the gene matches: 2. The CDR3 runs to 15 residues. The CDR3 region is CASLGLAGGQETQYF. The CDR3 region has the DNA TGCGCCAGCTTGGGACTAGCGGGGGGGCAAGAGACCCAGTACTTC.

V gene TRBV2 combines with J gene TRBJ1-3; a weak D match, TRBD1 (6 bases). Deletions cut 6 bases from V and 0 bases from J, with 15 bases between. This CDR3 has 16 residues. Germline values: CDR1 SNHLY, CDR2 FYNNEI. In DNA, the CDR3 is TGTGCCAGCAGCACGGGACACAGAAACTCTGGAAACACCATATATTTT. Encoded protein: CASSTGHRNSGNTIYF.

The chain couples TRBV11-3 to TRBJ2-1; possible D gene TRBD2, 7 bases. Germline V gene sequence: CDR1 SGHNT, CDR2 YENEEA. The CDR3 is made up of 15 amino acids. The V end was cut by 2 bases, the J end by 2 bases, with 10 bases between. Here the CDR3 reads CASSLRGGTYNEQFF. The CDR3 DNA follows: TGTGCCAGCAGCTTACGCGGGGGCACCTACAATGAGCAGTTCTTC.

The V and J genes are TRBV5-6 and TRBJ2-1; D uncertain. Trimming removed 0 bases from V and 7 bases from J, with 14 bases in between. Germline CDR1 reads SGHDT; CDR2 reads YYEEEE. This CDR3 region has 15 residues. This CDR3 reads CASSLDAGRYNEQFF. The DNA of the CDR3 is TGTGCCAGCAGCTTGGACGCTGGCAGATATAATGAGCAGTTCTTC.

The V and J genes are TRBV9 and TRBJ2-2, with 10 bases fitting TRBD2. V dropped 4 bases and J dropped 1; count of bases not matched to a gene: 10. The CDR3 covers 18 residues. Germline CDR1 is SGDLS and CDR2 is YYNGEE. CDR3 nucleotide sequence: TGTGCCAGCAGCCCGCGGGGGGCTAGCGGGGGGAACACCGGGGAGCTGTTTTTT. Translation: CASSPRGASGGNTGELFF. Looking up the rest from reference TRBV9 and TRBJ2-2 gives the full variable domain: DSGVTQTPKHLITATGQRVTLRCSPRSGDLSVYWYQQSLDQGLQFLIQYYNGEERAKGNILERFSAQQFPDLHSELNLSSLELGDSALYFCASSPRGASGGNTGELFFGEGSRLTVL.

The genes are TRBV3-1 (or the pseudogene TRBV3-2) and TRBJ1-6; 7 positions agree with TRBD1. This CDR3 is 15 amino acids long. CDR1 and CDR2 (germline): LGHDT, YNNKEL (reference sequence). The V and J ends lost 10 bases and 7 bases, in that order; junction bases with no gene match: 13. CDR3 in amino acids: CATEEPGQTNSPLHF. DNA for the CDR3: TGTGCCACCGAGGAGCCGGGACAGACAAATTCACCCCTCCACTTT.

The chain is built from TRBV6-2 or TRBV6-3 and TRBJ2-3; 12 nucleotides match TRBD2. In germline, CDR1 is MNHEY, CDR2 SVGEGT. After removal of 6 bases from V and 7 bases from J, the junction contained 14 bases not matched to a gene. The CDR3 loop spans 17 amino acids. The CDR3 sequence is CASSPPVLAGGVNTQYF. DNA for the CDR3: TGTGCCAGCAGCCCTCCCGTACTAGCGGGGGGAGTAAATACGCAGTATTTT.

CDR3 sequence: CASSLAVNTEAFF. The CDR3 nucleotides are TGTGCCAGCAGTTTAGCAGTGAACACTGAAGCTTTCTTT. The chain uses TRBV12-3 or TRBV12-4 and TRBJ1-1; no clear D gene. V dropped 0 bases and J dropped 0 bases, with 2 bases sitting between them. This CDR3 comprises 13 residues.

The chain has TRBV6-5 and TRBJ2-4; maybe TRBD2 (5 bases). Germline V CDR1 and CDR2: MNHEY, SVGAGI. The length of the CDR3 is 14 residues. V lost 8 bases to trimming and J lost 2 bases, with 13 bases between them. CDR3 sequence: CASWKRGSKNIQYF. CDR3 in DNA: TGTGCCAGCTGGAAACGGGGTTCCAAAAACATTCAGTACTTC.

V usage is TRBV4-1 and J usage is TRBJ1-5; 11 bases match TRBD1. CDR3 length equals 16 residues. The trim removed 4 bases at V and 2 bases at J, leaving 4 bases unmatched. Germline V gene data show CDR1 as MGHRA and CDR2 as YSYEKL. The CDR3 nucleotides read TGCGCCAGCAGCCCGGGACAGGGGGTGGGCAATCAGCCCCAGCATTTT. Its protein is CASSPGQGVGNQPQHF.

The chain carries TRBV30 and TRBJ1-5, with D possibly being TRBD1 (5 bases). CDR1 GTSNPN and CDR2 SVGIG come from the germline V gene (reference sequence). CDR3 length: 14 residues. V dropped 1 base and J dropped 4 bases, with 11 bases sitting between them. CDR3 residues: CAWSAYRQNQPQHF. CDR3 DNA: TGTGCCTGGAGTGCTTACAGACAGAATCAGCCCCAGCATTTT.

This CDR3 is CASSYGGGAYEQFF. Here the CDR3 DNA reads TGTGCCAGCAGTTACGGCGGGGGGGCCTATGAGCAGTTCTTC. The V gene is TRBV6-5, the J gene TRBJ2-1; 9 positions agree with TRBD2. J lost 8 bases, V lost 2 bases, and 4 bases had no gene match. This CDR3 spans 14 amino acids. Germline V lookup: CDR1 MNHEY, CDR2 SVGAGI.

V is TRBV9 and J is TRBJ1-1, with a weak D call TRBD1 (6 bases). There are 14 residues in the CDR3. Trimming removed 0 bases from V and 2 bases from J, with 8 bases in between. Germline assignment: CDR1 SGDLS and CDR2 YYNGEE. CDR3 in DNA: TGTGCCAGCAGCGTAGGGGGGCCCAACACTGAAGCTTTCTTT. Translation gives CASSVGGPNTEAFF.